This T cell receptor (beta chain) was identified during a study of human T cells and chemical hapten exposure. In this sample, this clonotype turned up a few times. V dropped 3 bases and J dropped 4; count of bases not matched to a gene: 5. The CDR3 is made up of 16 amino acids. The germline V gene has CDR1 LNHDA and CDR2 SQIVND (reference sequence). TCRdb re-derived calls from the RACE reads in MiXCR, one entry per CDR3 protein. This sample yields tens of thousands of distinct CDR3 sequences, of which around 10% are seen a single time; more than 2% belongs to the top ten. Time point: patch test 3, about 24 weeks after DPC sensitization. Treatment defined: therapeutic diphenylcyclopropenone sensitization with weekly scalp DPC.

The chain has TRBV19 and TRBJ1-5; 11 bases match TRBD1. The sequence was collected from a woman in her thirties with alopecia areata. Some clones in this sample may be carry-over from other donors' samples. Sequencing was performed on whole blood, taken in connection with sensitization to the hapten diphenylcyclopropenone (DPC). The CDR3 DNA reads TGTGCCAGTAGTATGGACAGGGGGCGCGGAAATCAGCCCCAGCATTTT. This codes for CASSMDRGRGNQPQHF.